This TCR beta chain was observed in a study of T cells after yellow fever vaccination. Regarding the study as a whole: The booster saw the reappearance of most primary-vaccination clones (about 95% CD4, roughly 90% CD8). Contamination by abundant bulk-population clonotypes could be present in FACS-sorted repertoires. Secondary responses were weaker yet peaked faster, day 5 versus 15.

TCRdb re-derived calls from the 5' RACE reads in MiXCR, one entry per CDR3 protein. Of around 500,000 distinct CDR3 sequences listed, just over 20% are singletons. With regard to this clonotype: Its antigen is as yet unknown.

This CDR3 is 14 amino acids long. Trimming took 2 bases from V and 5 from J; bases not matched to a gene: 4. Looked up from germline, CDR1 is KGHSH and CDR2 is LQKENI. The sequencing here drew on PBMCs, taken more than 20 days after the first yellow fever vaccination. The V call is TRBV18, the J call TRBJ2-7; the match to TRBD1 covers 9 bases. The TCR sequence derives from a man younger than 30 who received the YFV17D yellow fever vaccine. This chain's CDR3 is CASSPRTGDHEQYV. CDR3 DNA sequence: TGTGCCAGCTCACCAAGGACAGGGGACCACGAGCAGTACGTC.